In its sample, the clone carrying this T cell receptor (beta chain) was seen many times. The antigen remains unidentified. This entry belongs to a study of CD8 T cells in ankylosing spondylitis. Notes on the study in general: Several highly homologous variants made up a TCR beta motif, and this motif appeared characteristic of ankylosing spondylitis blood. From matched ankylosing spondylitis synovial fluid, disease-linked clones were reportedly recovered at significantly enriched levels.

TCRdb reprocessed the 5' RACE reads with MiXCR, giving one entry per CDR3 protein. The profile covers about 330,000 distinct CDR3 sequences, with 8% appearing a single time and roughly 15% taken by the ten largest. Per germline, CDR1 LGHDT and CDR2 YNNKEL (reference sequence). The V end lost 0 bases, the J end lost 8 bases, and 10 bases lay between the germline ends. The length of the CDR3 is 14 residues. The V gene is TRBV3-1, the J gene TRBJ1-4; D not certain. This clonotype was sampled from a male donor with ankylosing spondylitis. The sequencing input was blood, either unsorted or a sorted T cell fraction (not recorded which). The CDR3 DNA is TGTGCCAGCAGCCAAGATTCCGCTCACGAAAAACTGTTTTTT. This gives the protein CASSQDSAHEKLFF.